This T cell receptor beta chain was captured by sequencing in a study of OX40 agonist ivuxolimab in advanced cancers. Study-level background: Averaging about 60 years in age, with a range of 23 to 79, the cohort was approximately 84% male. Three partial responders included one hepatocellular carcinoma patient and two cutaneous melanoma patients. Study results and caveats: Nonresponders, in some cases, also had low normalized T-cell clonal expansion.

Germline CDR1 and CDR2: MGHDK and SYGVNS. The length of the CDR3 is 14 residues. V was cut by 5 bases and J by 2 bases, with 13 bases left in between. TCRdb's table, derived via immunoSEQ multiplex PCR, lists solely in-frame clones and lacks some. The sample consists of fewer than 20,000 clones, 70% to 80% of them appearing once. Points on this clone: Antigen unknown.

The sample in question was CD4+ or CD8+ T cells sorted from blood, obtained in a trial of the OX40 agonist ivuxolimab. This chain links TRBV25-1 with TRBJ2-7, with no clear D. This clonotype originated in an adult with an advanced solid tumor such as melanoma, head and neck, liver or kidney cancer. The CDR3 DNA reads TGTGCCAGCAGTCCCCCAGAAGGAACCTACGAGCAGTACTTC. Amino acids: CASSPPEGTYEQYF.